This TCR beta chain was recorded in a study of technical replicates of blood from a handful of donors. The protocol was immunoSEQ multiplex PCR, while the TCRdb copy is restricted to in-frame clones and leaves out a portion. There are 60,000 or so clones in the sample; more than 95% occur only once, and over 0.15% lies in the top ten. The trim removed 5 bases at V and 4 bases at J, leaving 11 bases unmatched. The CDR3 length is 15 residues. Germline V lookup: CDR1 SGDLS, CDR2 YYNGEE. The chain uses TRBV9 and TRBJ2-7; 8 bases are a match to TRBD2. What was sequenced was T cells isolated from PBMCs. The receptor was derived from a human donor in good health. CDR3 loop: CASSRSGGQLYEQYF. The CDR3, as DNA: TGTGCCAGCAGTAGATCGGGGGGGCAGCTGTACGAGCAGTACTTC.